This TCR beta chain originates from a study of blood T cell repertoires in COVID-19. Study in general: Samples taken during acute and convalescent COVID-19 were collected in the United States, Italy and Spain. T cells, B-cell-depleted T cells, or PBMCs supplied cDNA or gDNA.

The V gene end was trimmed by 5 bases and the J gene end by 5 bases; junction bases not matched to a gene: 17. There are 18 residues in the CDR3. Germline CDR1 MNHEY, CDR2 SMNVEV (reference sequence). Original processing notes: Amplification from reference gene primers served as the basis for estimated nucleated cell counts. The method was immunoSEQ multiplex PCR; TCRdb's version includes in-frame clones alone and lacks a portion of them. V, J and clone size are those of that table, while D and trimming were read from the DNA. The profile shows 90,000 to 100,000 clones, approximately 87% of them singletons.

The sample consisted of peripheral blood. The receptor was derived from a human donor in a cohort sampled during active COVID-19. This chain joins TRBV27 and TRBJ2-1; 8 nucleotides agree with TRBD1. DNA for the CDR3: TGTGCCAGCAGTCCAACTCCCCTACAGGGGGATTTCCACAATGAGCAGTTCTTC. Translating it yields CASSPTPLQGDFHNEQFF.